Sequencing of this T cell receptor (beta chain) was carried out in a study of beta chain features in type 1 diabetes. Study results and limitations: A greater similarity of naive, central memory and Treg TCRB repertoires was seen among patients than among healthy donors.

Since all of the isolated RNA was reverse transcribed, expressed TCRB transcripts were what got sequenced. The method was immunoSEQ multiplex PCR; TCRdb's version includes in-frame clones alone and lacks a portion of them. Of 300,000 to 400,000 clones listed, 10% to 15% are singletons. There are a few counts of this clone. What it binds is not known. The V and J ends lost 4 bases and 5 bases, in that order; junction bases with no gene match: 6. The CDR3 sequence is 14 residues long. Germline V CDR1 and CDR2: SEHNR, FQNEAQ (reference sequence). This sequence joins TRBV7-9 and TRBJ2-5, with 8 bases matching TRBD1. Input material: naive CD4+ T cells from blood. The receptor comes from a young man in good health. Here the CDR3 reads CASSSTTGVETQYF. The CDR3 DNA sequence: TGTGCCAGCAGCTCCACGACAGGGGTCGAGACCCAGTACTTC.